The rows below give T cell receptor beta chains drawn from one sample of a study of PD-1 blockade in classical Hodgkin lymphoma. The method was immunoSEQ multiplex PCR; TCRdb's version includes in-frame clones alone and lacks a portion of them. Found here are about 50,000 clones, about 73% of them singletons; the top ten hold approximately 10%. The source was peripheral blood mononuclear cells (PBMCs), collected at baseline. The receptors come from a human donor with classical Hodgkin lymphoma. The CDR3 runs from the conserved cysteine through the conserved F or W. The D gene is left open where the match is weak. The listing skips clone size in some rows; elsewhere it reads once, few, many or a size class.

clone size: once
J gene: TRBJ1-2
V gene: TRBV9
D gene: .
CDR3 DNA: TGTGCCAGCAGCGTAGCTTGGAACTATGGCTACACCTTC
CDR3 protein: CASSVAWNYGYTF

clone size: few
J gene: TRBJ1-2
V gene: TRBV19
D gene: .
CDR3 DNA: TGTGCCAGTAGTATGGGGGCCGATTCTGGCTACACCTTC
CDR3 protein: CASSMGADSGYTF

clone size: once
J gene: TRBJ1-2
V gene: TRBV7-9
D gene: TRBD1
CDR3 DNA: TGTGCCAGCAGCAAGGAGGGACAGGGCAACGGCTACACCTTC
CDR3 protein: CASSKEGQGNGYTF

clone size: .
J gene: TRBJ2-6
V gene: TRBV5-4
D gene: .
CDR3 DNA: TGTGCCAGCAGCGGGCAGGTCTCTGGGGCCAACGTCCTGACTTTC
CDR3 protein: CASSGQVSGANVLTF

clone size: .
J gene: TRBJ1-1
V gene: TRBV25-1
D gene: .
CDR3 DNA: TGTGCCAGTATTCGTTGGGAGAACACTGAAGCTTTCTTT
CDR3 protein: CASIRWENTEAFF

clone size: .
J gene: TRBJ1-3
V gene: TRBV19
D gene: .
CDR3 DNA: TGTGCCAGTACCCCTGGAGGGACTGGAAACACCATATATTTT
CDR3 protein: CASTPGGTGNTIYF

clone size: .
J gene: TRBJ1-1
V gene: TRBV9
D gene: .
CDR3 DNA: TGTGCCAGCAGCGTGGAAATGGAGGTCACTGAAGCTTTCTTT
CDR3 protein: CASSVEMEVTEAFF

clone size: .
J gene: TRBJ2-6
V gene: TRBV11-2
D gene: TRBD1
CDR3 DNA: TGTGCCAGCAGCCCGACAGGGGGCCCTGGGGCCAACGTCCTGACTTTC
CDR3 protein: CASSPTGGPGANVLTF

clone size: .
J gene: TRBJ2-7
V gene: TRBV4-1
D gene: .
CDR3 DNA: TGCGCCAGCAGCCCCCAAGGAGTCGAAAGCTCCTACGAGCAGTACTTC
CDR3 protein: CASSPQGVESSYEQYF

clone size: .
J gene: TRBJ2-7
V gene: TRBV5-1
D gene: TRBD1
CDR3 DNA: TGCGCCAGCAGCTTCCGACAGGGGCCCTACGAGCAGTACTTC
CDR3 protein: CASSFRQGPYEQYF

clone size: .
J gene: TRBJ1-1
V gene: TRBV13
D gene: TRBD1
CDR3 DNA: TGTGCCAGCAGCTCCCGCCTGGGACAGGGCACTGAAGCTTTCTTT
CDR3 protein: CASSSRLGQGTEAFF

clone size: .
J gene: TRBJ1-2
V gene: TRBV5-1
D gene: .
CDR3 DNA: TGCGCCAGCACCGAGGCCCAGCCCAACTATGGCTACACCTTC
CDR3 protein: CASTEAQPNYGYTF

clone size: .
J gene: TRBJ2-1
V gene: TRBV7-3
D gene: .
CDR3 DNA: TGTGCCAGCAGCGACGGCACTGAGCAGTTCTTC
CDR3 protein: CASSDGTEQFF

clone size: .
J gene: TRBJ2-5
V gene: TRBV30
D gene: .
CDR3 DNA: TGTGCCTGGAAAGCGGTGATTCAAGAGACCCAGTACTTC
CDR3 protein: CAWKAVIQETQYF

clone size: .
J gene: TRBJ2-1
V gene: TRBV11-3
D gene: .
CDR3 DNA: TGTGCCAGCAGTCAAGGATTGAATGAGCAGTTCTTC
CDR3 protein: CASSQGLNEQFF

clone size: .
J gene: TRBJ1-1
V gene: TRBV15
D gene: .
CDR3 DNA: TGTGCCACCAGCAGAGAGTCCGGACGGTTGAACACTGAAGCTTTCTTT
CDR3 protein: CATSRESGRLNTEAFF

clone size: .
J gene: TRBJ2-3
V gene: TRBV6-1
D gene: .
CDR3 DNA: TGTGCCAGCAGTGTGGCAGGGGCCCTTCCTTATACGCAGTATTTT
CDR3 protein: CASSVAGALPYTQYF

clone size: .
J gene: TRBJ2-2
V gene: TRBV19
D gene: TRBD2
CDR3 DNA: TGTGCCAGTAGTCCATTCGTGGGCGGGAGCGGGATCACCGGGGAGCTGTTTTTT
CDR3 protein: CASSPFVGGSGITGELFF

clone size: .
J gene: TRBJ2-5
V gene: TRBV2
D gene: TRBD2
CDR3 DNA: TGTGCCAGCAGTGAGGTAGCGGGGGTAATGGGAGAGACCCAGTACTTC
CDR3 protein: CASSEVAGVMGETQYF

clone size: once
J gene: TRBJ2-4
V gene: TRBV6-5
D gene: .
CDR3 DNA: TGTGCCAGCAGTCCCTCCGGGACTTCCAAAAACATTCAGTACTTC
CDR3 protein: CASSPSGTSKNIQYF

clone size: .
J gene: TRBJ1-5
V gene: TRBV27
D gene: .
CDR3 DNA: TGTGCCAGCAGCGAGGGGGGTTGGAATCAGCCCCAGCATTTT
CDR3 protein: CASSEGGWNQPQHF

clone size: .
J gene: TRBJ1-2
V gene: TRBV7-2
D gene: TRBD1
CDR3 DNA: TGTGCCAGCAGCTTAGCAGGCGGGACAGGGGGGTATGGCTACACCTTC
CDR3 protein: CASSLAGGTGGYGYTF

clone size: .
J gene: TRBJ1-1
V gene: TRBV20-1
D gene: .
CDR3 DNA: TGCAGTTCCCCTCGGAACACTGAAGCTTTCTTT
CDR3 protein: CSSPRNTEAFF

clone size: few
J gene: TRBJ2-6
V gene: TRBV5-1
D gene: .
CDR3 DNA: TGCGCCAGCAGCTTGTACCGACAACCCGCGTTTGGGGCCAACGTCCTGACTTTC
CDR3 protein: CASSLYRQPAFGANVLTF

clone size: .
J gene: TRBJ1-1
V gene: TRBV28
D gene: .
CDR3 DNA: TGTGCGACCAAGGAGGTTAACACTGAAGCTTTCTTT
CDR3 protein: CATKEVNTEAFF

clone size: few
J gene: TRBJ1-5
V gene: TRBV30
D gene: .
CDR3 DNA: TGTGCCTGGAGTGCAGGGTCGGGCAATCAGCCCCAGCATTTT
CDR3 protein: CAWSAGSGNQPQHF

clone size: once
J gene: TRBJ2-3
V gene: TRBV14
D gene: .
CDR3 DNA: TGTGCCAGCAGCCAAGACAGCACAGATACGCAGTATTTT
CDR3 protein: CASSQDSTDTQYF

clone size: .
J gene: TRBJ2-3
V gene: TRBV5-6
D gene: .
CDR3 DNA: TGTGCCAGCAGCCGGACAACCACAGATACGCAGTATTTT
CDR3 protein: CASSRTTTDTQYF

clone size: .
J gene: TRBJ2-5
V gene: TRBV4-1
D gene: .
CDR3 DNA: TGCGCCAGCAGCCAAGAAGGGGGGGCCCAGTACTTC
CDR3 protein: CASSQEGGAQYF

clone size: once
J gene: TRBJ2-1
V gene: TRBV7-8
D gene: TRBD2
CDR3 DNA: TGTGCCAGCAGCGAATGGACTAGTGGGAACAATGAGCAGTTCTTC
CDR3 protein: CASSEWTSGNNEQFF

clone size: once
J gene: TRBJ1-6
V gene: TRBV4-1
D gene: .
CDR3 DNA: TGCGCCAGCAGCCAACCCGACGGACCGGGGCCCCTCCACTTT
CDR3 protein: CASSQPDGPGPLHF

clone size: .
J gene: TRBJ2-7
V gene: TRBV4-2
D gene: .
CDR3 DNA: TGTGCCAGCAGCCCTTCCACGGGGACCATGTTCTACGAGCAGTACTTC
CDR3 protein: CASSPSTGTMFYEQYF

clone size: .
J gene: TRBJ2-3
V gene: TRBV7-6
D gene: .
CDR3 DNA: TGTGCCAGCAGCTCGTCCGGGGGCTGGAGCACAGATACGCAGTATTTT
CDR3 protein: CASSSSGGWSTDTQYF